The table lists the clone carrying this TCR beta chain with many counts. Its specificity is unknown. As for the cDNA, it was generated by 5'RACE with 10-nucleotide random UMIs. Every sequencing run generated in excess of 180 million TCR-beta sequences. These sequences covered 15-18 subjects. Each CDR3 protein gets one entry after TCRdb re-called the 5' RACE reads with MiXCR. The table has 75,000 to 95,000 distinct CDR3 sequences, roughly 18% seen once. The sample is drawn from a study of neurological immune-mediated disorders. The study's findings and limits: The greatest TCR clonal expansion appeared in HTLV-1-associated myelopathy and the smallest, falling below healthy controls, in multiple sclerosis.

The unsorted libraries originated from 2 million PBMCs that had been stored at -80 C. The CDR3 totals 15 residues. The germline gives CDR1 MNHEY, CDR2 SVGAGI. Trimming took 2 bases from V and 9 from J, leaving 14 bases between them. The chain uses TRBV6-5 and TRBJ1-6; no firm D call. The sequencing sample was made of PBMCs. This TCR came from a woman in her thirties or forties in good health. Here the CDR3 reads CASSYRVQGPSPLHF. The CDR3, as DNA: TGTGCCAGCAGTTACAGGGTCCAAGGCCCTTCACCCCTCCACTTT.